These 23 T cell receptor beta chains came from one sample sequenced in a study of blood T cell repertoires in COVID-19. The protocol was immunoSEQ multiplex PCR, while the TCRdb copy is restricted to in-frame clones and leaves out a portion. The sample records 250,000 to 300,000 clones, roughly 90% being singletons. The sequencing sample was made of peripheral blood. These receptors were taken from a man aged 45-60 years with acute or convalescent COVID-19.

CDR3 coding DNA: TGTGCCAGCAATCCAGGGCTGGCAGGAAACACCATATATTTT. It is translated as CASNPGLAGNTIYF. The chain has TRBV11-2 and TRBJ1-3, with D tentatively TRBD1 (5 bases). The V gene's germline CDR1 is SGHAT and CDR2 FQNNGV. CDR3 size: 14 residues. V shed 7 bases and J shed 4 bases, with 14 bases lying between them.

This chain uses TRBV7-3 with TRBJ2-7, with 7 bases fitting TRBD1. The V segment lost 1 base and the J segment 6 bases; nucleotides outside the gene matches: 9. CDR3 length: 15 residues. Germline V CDR1 and CDR2: SGHTA, FQGTGA. The CDR3 is CASSLNRQGRGEQYF. The CDR3 DNA is TGTGCCAGCAGCTTAAACCGACAGGGTCGAGGCGAGCAGTACTTC.

V and J are TRBV19 and TRBJ1-1, with D possibly matching TRBD1 (5 bases). This CDR3 has 15 amino acids. V lost 5 bases, J lost 0 bases, and 13 bases lay in between. CDR1 is LNHDA and CDR2 is SQIVND in the germline V gene (reference sequence). For the CDR3, the DNA is TGTGCCAGTAGTCGAAGGTCAGGGATGAACACTGAAGCTTTCTTT. Translated, it gives CASSRRSGMNTEAFF.

The CDR3: CASNRQGANTEAFF. DNA of the CDR3: TGTGCCAGCAACCGACAGGGGGCGAACACTGAAGCTTTCTTT. The V and J genes are TRBV2 and TRBJ1-1, with TRBD1 identical over 10 bases. The CDR3 is 14 residues long. J lost 1 base, V lost 7 bases, and 3 bases had no gene match. The germline gives CDR1 SNHLY, CDR2 FYNNEI.

The rearrangement uses TRBV6-5 and TRBJ1-2; D not certain. The CDR3 is 13 residues long. The germline V gene has CDR1 MNHEY and CDR2 SVGAGI. Trimming removed 8 bases at V and 7 bases at J, with 17 bases between. The CDR3 region has the DNA TGTGCCAGCCGCGTAGAGGCCTCCGGTGGCTACACCTTC. This encodes CASRVEASGGYTF.

The chain's CDR3 is CASSFLGGVGEKLFF. The CDR3 DNA reads TGTGCCAGCAGTTTCTTAGGGGGTGTGGGTGAAAAACTGTTTTTT. The gene calls are TRBV28 and TRBJ1-4, with TRBD1 as a possible D gene (6 bases). Trimming left V 3 bases short and J 7 bases short, with 15 bases between. Germline V gene sequence: CDR1 MDHEN, CDR2 SYDVKM. CDR3 length: 15 amino acids.

CDR3 DNA sequence: TGTGCCTGGACCTCTCCCACCTCCGGGACAGGGGATGGCTACACCTTC. Its protein product is CAWTSPTSGTGDGYTF. The chain couples TRBV30 to TRBJ1-2; the match to TRBD1 covers 10 bases. Losses at the gene ends were 4 bases for V and 6 bases for J; bases not matched to a gene: 14. The CDR3 spans 16 residues. Per germline, CDR1 GTSNPN and CDR2 SVGIG (reference sequence).

The rearrangement uses TRBV29-1 and TRBJ2-5, with TRBD2 matching over 8 bases. The CDR3 consists of 13 residues. V trimming: 1 base; J trimming: 5 bases; junction bases outside the gene matches: 3. CDR1 and CDR2 from the germline V gene are SQVTM and ANQGSEA. CDR3: CSVEAGGLETQYF. For the CDR3, the DNA is TGCAGCGTTGAAGCGGGGGGGCTGGAGACCCAGTACTTC.

The J gene is TRBJ2-3, the V gene TRBV7-6, with TRBD2 as a possible D gene (5 bases). The length of the CDR3 is 16 residues. Per germline, CDR1 SGHVS and CDR2 FNYEAQ. Trimming took 3 bases from V and 0 from J, leaving 13 bases between them. In DNA, the CDR3 is TGTGCCAGCAGCTTGGCCCCAAGGACTAGCACAGATACGCAGTATTTT. It specifies CASSLAPRTSTDTQYF.

The J gene is TRBJ1-4, the V gene TRBV30; D is perhaps TRBD1 (6 bases). This CDR3 has 15 amino acids. Per the germline V gene, CDR1 is GTSNPN and CDR2 is SVGIG (reference sequence). Trimming stripped 2 bases from V and 8 bases from J, with 18 bases between. The CDR3, as DNA: TGTGCCTGGAGTAACGACAGGACTAGAGTGGAAAAACTGTTTTTT. This encodes CAWSNDRTRVEKLFF.

The genes are TRBV11-2 and TRBJ2-6, with TRBD1 matching 11 bases. This CDR3 is built from 17 residues. CDR1 is SGHAT and CDR2 is FQNNGV in the germline V gene. Unmatched junction bases numbered 5, after V lost 5 bases and J lost 2 bases. CDR3 residues: CASSTGQGETGANVLTF. CDR3 bases: TGTGCCAGCAGCACGGGACAGGGGGAAACTGGGGCCAACGTCCTGACTTTC.

V gene TRBV14 combines with J gene TRBJ1-1; 7 positions match TRBD1. This CDR3 has 15 amino acids. V lost 3 bases and J lost 4; bases outside the gene matches: 8. CDR1 and CDR2 (germline): SGHDN, FVKESK. CDR3 in DNA: TGTGCCAGCAGCCACCGCAGACAGGGTGCCACTGAAGCTTTCTTT. It encodes CASSHRRQGATEAFF.

The J gene is TRBJ2-7, the V gene TRBV13, with 8 bases that match TRBD2. This CDR3 spans 14 amino acids. In germline, CDR1 is PRHDT, CDR2 FYEKMQ (reference sequence). J was trimmed by 5 bases and V by 3 bases; bases with no gene match: 6. The DNA of the CDR3 is TGTGCCAGCAGCTTCTCCGGGACTAGGCACGAGCAGTACTTC. Protein: CASSFSGTRHEQYF.

Worth noting for this clone: Other DNA variants within this sample encode the same CDR3. The rearrangement joins TRBV7-3 to TRBJ2-2; 7 positions agree with TRBD1. With V trimmed by 6 bases and J by 4 bases, 5 bases remained unmatched. Germline values: CDR1 SGHTA, CDR2 FQGTGA. CDR3 length equals 14 residues. CDR3: CASSRDRTTGELFF. In DNA, the CDR3 is TGTGCCAGCAGTCGGGACAGAACCACCGGGGAGCTGTTTTTT. The full variable domain, in which reference TRBV7-3 and TRBJ2-2 provide the parts outside the CDR3, is GAGVSQTPSNKVTEKGKYVELRCDPISGHTALYWYRQSLGQGPEFLIYFQGTGAADDSGLPNDRFFAVRPEGSVSTLKIQRTERGDSAVYLCASSRDRTTGELFFGEGSRLTVL.

The chain joins TRBV12-3 or TRBV12-4 to TRBJ1-4; D is possibly TRBD1 (6 bases). There are 13 residues in the CDR3. The V and J ends lost 6 bases and 8 bases respectively, with 13 bases between them. Written as DNA, the CDR3 is TGTGCCAGCAGCCCCAGGGGCTCCGAAAAACTGTTTTTT. Translated: CASSPRGSEKLFF.

This chain joins TRBV7-3 and TRBJ2-7; TRBD2 is a possible D gene (6 bases). Deletions cut 4 bases from V and 7 bases from J, with 29 bases between. Germline assignment: CDR1 SGHTA and CDR2 FQGTGA. CDR3 length: 18 amino acids. The CDR3 here is CASSSGPRRRDGTKEQYF. CDR3 in DNA: TGTGCCAGCAGCTCAGGCCCCCGTAGGAGGGACGGGACGAAAGAGCAGTACTTC.

Written as DNA, the CDR3 is TGCGCCAGCAGCTTGGCAGGGACAGCCACCTTC. Encoded protein: CASSLAGTATF. The genes are TRBV5-1 and TRBJ1-2, with 7 nucleotides matching TRBD1. Germline loops: CDR1 SGHRS, CDR2 YFSETQ. V trimming: 0 bases; J trimming: 13 bases; junction bases outside the gene matches: 3. CDR3 size: 11 residues. Drawing the rest from reference TRBV5-1 and TRBJ1-2, the complete variable domain is KAGVTQTPRYLIKTRGQQVTLSCSPISGHRSVSWYQQTPGQGLQFLFEYFSETQRNKGNFPGRFSGRQFSNSRSEMNVSTLELGDSALYLCASSLAGTATFGSGTRLTVV.

This chain uses TRBV2 with TRBJ2-5, with 7 bases matching TRBD1. V shed 0 bases and J 5 bases; nucleotides not matched to a gene: 3. The CDR3 sequence is 14 residues long. Germline-derived CDR1 and CDR2 are SNHLY and FYNNEI. CDR3 sequence: CASSEAGRGETQYF. CDR3 coding DNA: TGTGCCAGCAGTGAAGCCGGCAGGGGGGAGACCCAGTACTTC. The full variable domain, completed using reference TRBV2 and TRBJ2-5, is EPEVTQTPSHQVTQMGQEVILRCVPISNHLYFYWYRQILGQKVEFLVSFYNNEISEKSEIFDDQFSVERPDGSNFTLKIRSTKLEDSAMYFCASSEAGRGETQYFGPGTRLLVL.

The chain recombines TRBV2 with TRBJ2-5; 9 bases line up with TRBD2. Germline V gives CDR1 SNHLY, CDR2 FYNNEI. CDR3 length: 18 residues. J was trimmed by 5 bases and V by 0 bases; bases with no gene match: 13. In nucleotides, the CDR3 is TGTGCCAGCAGTGAAGCGCTTCGGGCTAGCGGGGTAGTTGAGACCCAGTACTTC. Translating gives CASSEALRASGVVETQYF.

This chain's CDR3 is CASSPKRGSGNTIYF. The CDR3 DNA follows: TGTGCCAGCAGCCCGAAGCGGGGATCTGGAAACACCATATATTTT. The chain recombines TRBV5-8 with TRBJ1-3; D unclear. The CDR3 contains 15 residues. The germline gives CDR1 SGHTS, CDR2 YDEGEE. V gave up 4 bases and J gave up 1 base, with 12 bases separating them.

CDR3 DNA sequence: TGTGCCAGTAGTAGCGGGGGCTATGGCTACACCTTC. Translation: CASSSGGYGYTF. V and J are TRBV19 and TRBJ1-2; D may be TRBD1 (5 bases). This CDR3 contains 12 residues. Germline loops: CDR1 LNHDA, CDR2 SQIVND (reference sequence). The V and J ends lost 4 bases and 4 bases respectively, with 7 bases between them.

Here the CDR3 reads CASSDTGTGIGGYTF. For the CDR3, the DNA is TGCGCCAGCAGCGACACCGGGACAGGGATCGGAGGCTACACCTTC. The chain combines TRBV5-1 with TRBJ1-2; 9 nucleotides line up with TRBD1. This CDR3 is 15 amino acids long. Germline V gene data show CDR1 as SGHRS and CDR2 as YFSETQ. Trimming cost V 4 bases and J 8 bases; bases outside gene matches: 12.

This rearrangement joins TRBV7-8 to TRBJ1-3; the D gene is possibly TRBD1 (6 bases). CDR3 length equals 17 residues. CDR1 and CDR2 from the germline V gene are SGHVS and FQNEAQ. V dropped 1 base and J dropped 1 base, with 14 bases sitting between them. The DNA of the CDR3 is TGTGCCAGCAGCTTAGTAGGGGGAACAGGTTCTGGAAACACCATATATTTT. Its protein is CASSLVGGTGSGNTIYF.